This T cell receptor beta chain came from a study of T cell repertoires in cytomegalovirus infection. About the research overall: A matching HLA type, together with CMV infection, was signaled by public TCR beta signatures.

In this sample, this clonotype turned up many times. Germline values: CDR1 SGHTA, CDR2 FQGNSA. The CDR3 covers 13 residues. The V and J ends lost 0 bases and 5 bases respectively, with 7 bases between them. TCRdb reprocessed the reads via MiXCR and lists one record per CDR3 protein. Of approximately 70,000 distinct CDR3 sequences in the sample, over 3.5% were seen once. The receptor was isolated from a human donor in good health (CMV status not recorded). Some clones in this sample may be carry-over from other donors' samples. The V call is TRBV7-2, the J call TRBJ1-1; D call uncertain. The material sequenced was PBMCs. CDR3 protein: CASSLAQVTEAFF. In DNA form, the CDR3 reads TGTGCCAGCAGCTTAGCCCAGGTGACTGAAGCTTTCTTT.